This T cell receptor (beta chain) was sequenced for a study of cytomegalovirus exposure and HLA in healthy donors. Study-level background: Some 90 million unique TCRs from HLA-typed donors were held in an early data release.

Notes on this clone: The antigen is undetermined.

Points from the study as a whole: Later genetic work tied a missense DCLRE1C variant to beta-chain V and J trimming.

The PCR used 60 Vbeta and 13 Jbeta primers. Sequencing was performed with immunoSEQ multiplex PCR; in TCRdb, only in-frame clones are kept and a portion is missing. The sample comprises 150,000 to 200,000 clones, around 84% of which are singletons, and around 6% rests with the top ten. CDR3 length: 14 residues. Unmatched junction bases numbered 7, after V lost 4 bases and J lost 6 bases. CDR1 SGHNT and CDR2 YENEEA come from the germline V gene. This chain links TRBV11-3 with TRBJ1-1; 8 positions agree with TRBD1. This clonotype originated in a man aged 45-65 years in good health and CMV-seropositive. Material for sequencing was PBMCs. CDR3 nucleotide sequence: TGTGCCAGCAGCTCCGACTTGGACAGGGCTGAAGCTTTCTTT. Residues: CASSSDLDRAEAFF.